This T cell receptor (beta chain) is drawn from a study of blood T cell repertoires in COVID-19. Self-reported history from a screening survey and questionnaire set each donor's cohort. Clones were sequenced by immunoSEQ multiplex PCR, and TCRdb holds only the in-frame ones, with some missing. The table records about 400,000 clones, about 85% of them present only once. Trimming removed 3 bases at V and 3 bases at J, with 8 bases between. This CDR3 comprises 13 residues. Specimen: PBMCs or T cells enriched from blood (not recorded which). The clonotype comes from a woman in her late teens or twenties with acute COVID-19. The chain employs TRBV12-3 or TRBV12-4 and TRBJ1-1; D remains unclear. The DNA of the CDR3 is TGTGCCAGCAGTTTCGGGAGTGACACTGAAGCTTTCTTT. Translation gives CASSFGSDTEAFF.